A selection of T cell receptor beta chains follows, all from one sample in a study of shared clonotypes between healthy human individuals. Sequencing was performed with immunoSEQ multiplex PCR; in TCRdb, only in-frame clones are kept and a portion is missing. The table has millions of clones, just under 95% seen once. The sequenced sample was naive CD8+ T cells sorted from blood. The receptors shown here come from a man between 18 and 35 years old in good health. Each CDR3 is given with its conserved first and last residue.

TRBV2	TRBJ2-1	CASRGSSSYNEQFF
TRBV10-3	TRBJ1-1	CAISDGTGGTEAFF
TRBV4-1	TRBJ2-3	CASSHNPGGPDTQYF
TRBV4-2	TRBJ2-1	CASSQELDYNEQFF
TRBV5-6	TRBJ2-3	CASSRDRVLVGTDTQYF
TRBV11-2	TRBJ2-3	CASSLLAPDTQYF
TRBV4-1	TRBJ2-5	CASSHEEGTRVQETQYF
TRBV7-9	TRBJ2-1	CASRHTGSRELGEQFF
TRBV11-2	TRBJ2-2	CASSFSNTGELFF
TRBV6-5	TRBJ2-5	CASSYGEEETQYF
TRBV5-1	TRBJ2-3	CASSLDGTDSTDTQYF
TRBV5-6	TRBJ2-3	CASSLMEDTQYF
TRBV7-6	TRBJ2-1	CASSLGSGIINEQFF
TRBV9	TRBJ2-1	CASSVGGGDNEQFF
TRBV10-3	TRBJ2-7	CALSSGDTSQYF
TRBV30	TRBJ2-7	CAWSVMGTWGSRATYEQYF
TRBV29-1	TRBJ1-1	CSVDFAGPDEAFF
TRBV5-5	TRBJ2-7	CASSFLTGTGRFQGEQYF
TRBV18	TRBJ1-3	CASSPTDSLGNTIYF
TRBV7-9	NA	CASSLGPQGGNEQYF
TRBV5-1	TRBJ1-2	CASSTDAAQTGYYGYTF
TRBV6-7	TRBJ2-7	CASSYSSGREHEQYF
TRBV19	TRBJ1-5	CASSPGQGYNQPQHF
TRBV2	TRBJ2-5	CASSDFGETQYF
TRBV28	TRBJ2-3	CASFSLSSGTSTDTQYF
TRBV6-1	TRBJ2-3	CASSFYLEDTQYF
TRBV6-1	TRBJ2-7	CASSLGLSPYEQYF
TRBV5-4	TRBJ1-3	CASSGGESGNTIYF
TRBV19	TRBJ1-5	CASSIEVPSGGNQPQHF
TRBV18	TRBJ2-5	CASSPRTGDQETQYF
TRBV6-1	TRBJ1-5	CASSRRTDSNQPQHF
TRBV28	TRBJ1-1	CASIQVGVGTEAFF
TRBV5-3	TRBJ1-2	CARSLLQGLYGYTF
TRBV4-1	TRBJ2-6	CASSQVGFSGANVLTF
TRBV5-4	TRBJ1-4	CASSRDRDGEKLFF
TRBV13	TRBJ2-1	CASSSRQWDEQFF
TRBV27	TRBJ1-4	CASSSNGGTTNEKLFF
TRBV6-5	TRBJ2-1	CASSLSGGPGEQFF
TRBV19	TRBJ2-7	CASSNREGYEQYF
TRBV6-1	TRBJ2-1	CASSERREINEQFF
TRBV4-1	TRBJ2-7	CASSLRDISYEQYF
TRBV30	TRBJ1-5	CAWSVGGGQPQHF
TRBV5-6	TRBJ2-1	CASSSNNEQFF